A selection of T cell receptor beta chains follows, all from one sample in a study of T cell clones after liver transplantation. The data were produced by immunoSEQ multiplex PCR, yet TCRdb's version contains in-frame clones alone and is incomplete. The data show approximately 100,000 clones, about 86% seen once. Specimen: CD4+ T cells from blood, collected around 50 months after liver transplant. Receptors were obtained from a human patient who received a liver transplant. Some of the T cells may derive from the graft donor. Each CDR3 is given with its conserved first and last residue. D genes are given only for firm matches. Not every row has a clone size; where given, it reads once, few, many or a size class.

V gene	clone size	D gene	J gene	CDR3 protein	CDR3 DNA
TRBV5-1	.	TRBD1	TRBJ1-2	CASSLGTGTFYGYTF	TGCGCCAGCAGCTTGGGGACAGGGACCTTCTATGGCTACACCTTC
TRBV2	.	.	TRBJ1-1	CASSGNMNTEAFF	TGTGCCAGCAGCGGCAACATGAACACTGAAGCTTTCTTT
TRBV7-2	.	TRBD1	TRBJ2-3	CASSPRTGLTDTQYF	TGTGCCAGCAGCCCCCGGACAGGACTCACAGATACGCAGTATTTT
TRBV28	.	.	TRBJ2-7	CASSSLYEQYF	TGTGCCAGCAGTTCACTCTACGAGCAGTACTTC
TRBV6-5	.	.	TRBJ1-1	CASSYSGRTEAFF	TGTGCCAGCAGTTACTCTGGGAGGACTGAAGCTTTCTTT
TRBV7-9	once	.	TRBJ1-1	CASSLGRQNTEAFF	TGTGCCAGCAGCTTAGGCAGGCAGAACACTGAAGCTTTCTTT
TRBV6-5	.	.	TRBJ1-4	CASSSVNNEKLFF	TGTGCCAGCAGTTCGGTGAACAATGAAAAACTGTTTTTT
TRBV19	.	.	TRBJ2-1	CASSIGEYGEQFF	TGTGCCAGTAGTATAGGGGAGTATGGTGAGCAGTTCTTC
TRBV9	once	.	TRBJ1-6	CASSVAGMGIGSPLHF	TGTGCCAGCAGCGTAGCTGGGATGGGTATCGGATCACCCCTCCACTTT
TRBV19	.	.	TRBJ2-7	CASKGPEGFGEQYF	TGTGCCAGTAAGGGCCCCGAGGGGTTTGGGGAGCAGTACTTC
TRBV10-2	.	.	TRBJ1-5	CASSERFVESQPQHF	TGCGCCAGCAGTGAGCGGTTTGTGGAGAGTCAGCCCCAGCATTTT
TRBV29-1	few	.	TRBJ1-4	CSVQGPTTNEKLFF	TGCAGCGTTCAGGGGCCGACAACTAATGAAAAACTGTTTTTT
TRBV7-6	.	.	TRBJ2-7	CASSLRQTPYEQYF	TGTGCCAGCAGCTTGCGACAGACACCCTACGAGCAGTACTTC
TRBV9	.	.	TRBJ1-1	CASSWGGTQNTEAFF	TGTGCCAGCAGCTGGGGGGGGACCCAGAACACTGAAGCTTTCTTT
TRBV29-1	.	TRBD1	TRBJ2-5	CSGLPLTGPSTQYF	TGCAGCGGGCTTCCGTTGACAGGGCCTTCGACCCAGTACTTC
TRBV2	.	.	TRBJ2-3	CASSEELARGTDTQYF	TGTGCCAGCAGTGAAGAACTAGCTCGTGGCACAGATACGCAGTATTTT
TRBV5-8	.	TRBD2	TRBJ2-2	CASRVGTSDTGELFF	TGTGCCAGCAGGGTCGGGACTAGTGACACCGGGGAGCTGTTTTTT
TRBV10-3	.	.	TRBJ2-7	CAISESTPGAYEQYF	TGTGCCATCAGTGAGTCCACCCCGGGAGCCTACGAGCAGTACTTC
TRBV5-5	.	.	TRBJ2-5	CASSFGYQETQYF	TGTGCCAGCAGCTTTGGGTACCAAGAGACCCAGTACTTC
TRBV13	.	.	TRBJ2-1	CASSLEGSLGNEQFF	TGTGCCAGCAGCTTGGAGGGGTCACTAGGCAATGAGCAGTTCTTC
TRBV6-1	once	.	TRBJ2-3	CASQRLVGDTQYF	TGTGCCAGCCAGCGACTAGTCGGGGATACGCAGTATTTT
TRBV27	.	TRBD1	TRBJ2-7	CASSLWDRAHEQYF	TGTGCCAGCAGTTTATGGGACAGGGCCCACGAGCAGTACTTC
TRBV10-3	once	TRBD1	TRBJ2-5	CAISLGRTGGFKETQYF	TGTGCCATCAGTTTGGGGAGGACAGGGGGTTTCAAAGAGACCCAGTACTTC
TRBV14	few	.	TRBJ2-7	CASRGGIGYEQYF	TGTGCCAGCAGGGGCGGGATCGGCTACGAGCAGTACTTC
TRBV7-2	.	TRBD2	TRBJ2-1	CASSLEVGLAGGRGFF	TGTGCCAGCAGCTTAGAAGTAGGCCTAGCGGGAGGGCGGGGGTTCTTC
TRBV19	.	TRBD1	TRBJ2-2	CASTKDRGRTGELFF	TGTGCCAGTACCAAGGACAGGGGGAGAACCGGGGAGCTGTTTTTT
TRBV7-8	.	TRBD1	TRBJ1-2	CASSWSGDSGYTF	TGTGCCAGCAGTTGGTCCGGGGACAGTGGCTACACCTTC
TRBV5-1	.	TRBD2	TRBJ2-1	CASSLGVGLAGPSYNEQFF	TGCGCCAGCAGCTTAGGAGTGGGGCTAGCGGGACCGTCCTACAATGAGCAGTTCTTC
TRBV7-8	.	.	TRBJ2-5	CASSLGHQETQYF	TGTGCCAGCAGCTTAGGACACCAAGAGACCCAGTACTTC
TRBV7-8	.	.	TRBJ1-2	CASSLSLNYGYTF	TGTGCCAGCAGCTTATCGCTCAACTATGGCTACACCTTC
TRBV6-5	once	.	TRBJ1-1	CASSYSTPGPGAEAFF	TGTGCCAGCAGTTACTCGACACCTGGACCGGGGGCTGAAGCTTTCTTT
TRBV7-3	.	.	TRBJ1-1	CASSLGQGQSTEAFF	TGTGCCAGCAGCTTAGGGCAGGGGCAGAGCACTGAAGCTTTCTTT
TRBV6-1	few	TRBD1	TRBJ2-7	CASSRDSLYEQYF	TGTGCCAGCAGCCGGGACAGCCTCTACGAGCAGTACTTC
TRBV2	few	.	TRBJ2-5	CASSDRRSVETQYF	TGTGCCAGCAGTGACCGCCGGTCGGTAGAGACCCAGTACTTC
TRBV5-4	few	TRBD2	TRBJ2-2	CASSQGVASGPASTGELFF	TGTGCCAGCAGCCAAGGCGTCGCTAGCGGGCCCGCGAGCACCGGGGAGCTGTTTTTT
TRBV5-4	.	.	TRBJ1-2	CASSPDRGGYTF	TGTGCCAGCAGCCCTGACAGAGGCGGCTACACCTTC
TRBV19	.	.	TRBJ2-1	CATNRDPTYNEQFF	TGTGCCACTAACAGGGACCCCACCTACAATGAGCAGTTCTTC
TRBV19	.	.	TRBJ1-2	CASSISDLGWQGNGYTF	TGTGCCAGTAGTATATCGGACCTAGGGTGGCAAGGTAATGGCTACACCTTC
TRBV7-9	few	.	TRBJ2-1	CASTQTASSYNEQFF	TGTGCCAGCACCCAGACTGCTAGCTCCTACAATGAGCAGTTCTTC
TRBV5-1	.	.	TRBJ1-5	CASSLGQNNQPQHF	TGCGCCAGCAGCTTGGGGCAGAACAATCAGCCCCAGCATTTT
TRBV4-2	.	.	TRBJ1-1	CASSQDWNTEAFF	TGTGCCAGCAGCCAAGATTGGAACACTGAAGCTTTCTTT
TRBV5-4	once	.	TRBJ2-3	CASSSAGAGVTDTQYF	TGTGCCAGCAGCTCCGCAGGGGCGGGTGTTACAGATACGCAGTATTTT
TRBV5-4	.	TRBD1	TRBJ1-5	CASSNGQGNQPQHF	TGTGCCAGCAGCAACGGACAGGGCAATCAGCCCCAGCATTTT
TRBV19	once	.	TRBJ1-6	CASRWNSYNSPLHF	TGTGCCAGTCGTTGGAACTCCTATAATTCACCCCTCCACTTT
TRBV5-4	.	.	TRBJ1-1	CASSLRALGTEAFF	TGTGCCAGCAGCTTGAGGGCGCTGGGCACTGAAGCTTTCTTT
TRBV27	.	.	TRBJ1-3	CARGMGPGNTIYF	TGTGCCAGGGGTATGGGCCCAGGAAACACCATATATTTT
TRBV5-4	.	.	TRBJ1-1	CASSYPTTSNTEAFF	TGTGCCAGCAGCTACCCCACGACCTCGAACACTGAAGCTTTCTTT
TRBV4-2	.	TRBD1	TRBJ1-4	CASSQEMKGGGNEKLFF	TGTGCCAGCAGCCAAGAAATGAAAGGGGGCGGTAATGAAAAACTGTTTTTT
TRBV19	.	.	TRBJ1-1	CASSSPWREAFF	TGTGCCAGTAGTTCACCCTGGAGAGAAGCTTTCTTT
TRBV5-4	.	.	TRBJ2-7	CASSSPGRPLEQYF	TGTGCCAGCAGCTCGCCCGGGAGACCTCTCGAGCAGTACTTC
TRBV6-1	.	.	TRBJ1-1	CASRGHGRTEAFF	TGTGCCAGCAGGGGGCATGGACGGACTGAAGCTTTCTTT
TRBV6-5	.	TRBD2	TRBJ2-7	CASSLTSASYEQYF	TGTGCCAGCAGTTTGACTAGCGCATCCTACGAGCAGTACTTC
TRBV5-4	once	TRBD2	TRBJ2-2	CASSSLGGTSITGELFF	TGTGCCAGCAGCTCCCTCGGGGGGACCTCGATCACCGGGGAGCTGTTTTTT
TRBV2	.	.	TRBJ2-5	CASKGAQETQYF	TGTGCCAGCAAAGGGGCGCAAGAGACCCAGTACTTC
TRBV9	.	TRBD2	TRBJ2-1	CASSVGAGGPGEQFF	TGTGCCAGCAGCGTAGGAGCGGGGGGGCCAGGTGAGCAGTTCTTC
TRBV28	.	TRBD2	TRBJ2-7	CASSIRGSGGPRSSYEQYF	TGTGCCAGCAGCATAAGAGGTAGCGGGGGCCCTAGAAGCTCCTACGAGCAGTACTTC
TRBV5-1	.	TRBD2	TRBJ2-3	CASSGTSGLFSTDTQYF	TGCGCCAGCAGCGGAACTAGCGGGCTTTTTAGCACAGATACGCAGTATTTT
TRBV5-1	.	TRBD2	TRBJ2-1	CASSLSGGSYNEQFF	TGCGCCAGCAGCCTCAGCGGGGGCTCCTACAATGAGCAGTTCTTC
TRBV6-5	once	.	TRBJ2-1	CASTGPSFNEQFF	TGTGCCAGCACAGGGCCTAGCTTCAATGAGCAGTTCTTC
TRBV12-1	.	.	TRBJ2-7	CASSFLRDRGLSWSYEQYF	TGTGCCAGCAGCTTCCTACGGGACAGGGGGCTGTCATGGTCCTACGAGCAGTACTTC